This T cell receptor (beta chain) was sequenced for a study of blood T cell repertoires in COVID-19. The overall study: In each case, the material was cDNA or gDNA derived from T cells, B-cell-depleted T cells, or PBMCs.

This clone was seen just once. Original methodology: Nucleated cell number was recorded as an estimate derived from reference gene primer amplification. Profiling relied on immunoSEQ multiplex PCR, and the TCRdb table lists in-frame clones only, not all of them. The DNA was the basis for D and trimming; V, J and clone size are from that table. The sample consists of 100,000 to 120,000 clones, 85% of them appearing once. The CDR3 loop spans 19 amino acids. Trimming removed 8 bases from V and 7 bases from J; junction bases left unmatched: 23. In germline, CDR1 is MRHNA, CDR2 SNTAGT. The source is a man over 45 with acute or convalescent COVID-19. V gene TRBV6-4 combines with J gene TRBJ1-4, with TRBD1 identical over 9 bases. Sequencing was performed on peripheral blood. CDR3 in DNA: TGTGCCAGCGAGGGGAGACACGCCACGACGGGACAGGGCTTTGAAAAACTGTTTTTT. Encoded protein: CASEGRHATTGQGFEKLFF.